This is a list of T cell receptor beta chains from one sample in a study of beta chain features in type 1 diabetes. TCRdb's table, derived via immunoSEQ multiplex PCR, lists solely in-frame clones and lacks some. The sample has 40,000 or so clones, approximately 56% seen once. What was sequenced was Tregs from blood. The origin of the receptors is a woman aged 18-35 years in good health. CDR3s include the opening cysteine and the closing phenylalanine or tryptophan. A D gene is named only where the DNA matches it firmly. A clone size is listed for some rows: how often the clone was seen (once, few, many), or a class if it is expanded.

clone_size: few; v_call: TRBV2; j_call: TRBJ2-2; d_call: NA; cdr3_nt: TGTGCCAGCTTCCGGAGGGGAACCGGGGAGCTGTTTTTT; cdr3_aa: CASFRRGTGELFF
clone_size: few; v_call: TRBV7-9; j_call: TRBJ1-5; d_call: TRBD1; cdr3_nt: TGTGCCAGCAGCTTAGGTTCAGGGGGCATGGATCAGCCCCAGCATTTT; cdr3_aa: CASSLGSGGMDQPQHF
clone_size: NA; v_call: TRBV28; j_call: TRBJ2-3; d_call: NA; cdr3_nt: TGTGCCAGTCGGACTCTTGGAAGTCTGGATACGCAGTATTTT; cdr3_aa: CASRTLGSLDTQYF
clone_size: NA; v_call: TRBV7-2; j_call: TRBJ2-7; d_call: TRBD1; cdr3_nt: TGTGCCAGCAGCTTAAAGGGACAGGGGGCTGGCGAGCAGTACTTC; cdr3_aa: CASSLKGQGAGEQYF
clone_size: NA; v_call: TRBV6-5; j_call: TRBJ2-7; d_call: TRBD1; cdr3_nt: TGTGCCAGCAGCTCCGGGACAGGGGCTTTTTACGAGCAGTACTTC; cdr3_aa: CASSSGTGAFYEQYF
clone_size: few; v_call: TRBV5-1; j_call: TRBJ2-1; d_call: TRBD2; cdr3_nt: TGCGCCAGCAGCTCGGTAGCGGGAGGCTACAATGAGCAGTTCTTC; cdr3_aa: CASSSVAGGYNEQFF
clone_size: few; v_call: TRBV19; j_call: TRBJ2-3; d_call: NA; cdr3_nt: TGTGCCAGTAAAAAAACATCTAGCACAGATACGCAGTATTTT; cdr3_aa: CASKKTSSTDTQYF
clone_size: NA; v_call: TRBV19; j_call: TRBJ1-2; d_call: TRBD1; cdr3_nt: TGTGCCAGTAGTCCGACAGGGAGTTATGGCTACACCTTC; cdr3_aa: CASSPTGSYGYTF
clone_size: NA; v_call: TRBV28; j_call: TRBJ2-7; d_call: NA; cdr3_nt: TGTGCCAGCAGGCGAAGGCTCGGGTCCTCCTTCGGGTACGAGCAGTACTTC; cdr3_aa: CASRRRLGSSFGYEQYF
clone_size: NA; v_call: TRBV6-1; j_call: TRBJ2-3; d_call: NA; cdr3_nt: TGTGCCAGCAAACACAGCAGAAGTTACACAGATACGCAGTATTTT; cdr3_aa: CASKHSRSYTDTQYF
clone_size: NA; v_call: TRBV6-1; j_call: TRBJ2-2; d_call: TRBD2; cdr3_nt: TGTGCCAGCAGTGAATACGCTGGCGGGGGTTCGGTCGGGGAGCTGTTTTTT; cdr3_aa: CASSEYAGGGSVGELFF
clone_size: NA; v_call: TRBV4-3; j_call: TRBJ2-1; d_call: NA; cdr3_nt: TGCGCCAGCAGCCAAGAACCAGAGCGCAATGAGCAGTTCTTC; cdr3_aa: CASSQEPERNEQFF
clone_size: NA; v_call: TRBV2; j_call: TRBJ2-7; d_call: TRBD2; cdr3_nt: TGTGCCAGCAGTGACCCGTCGGGGACTAGCGGCAATACCTACGAGCAGTACTTC; cdr3_aa: CASSDPSGTSGNTYEQYF
clone_size: NA; v_call: TRBV4-1; j_call: TRBJ2-1; d_call: NA; cdr3_nt: TGCGCCAGCAGCCAATCCGAGGGGGTCTACAATGAGCAGTTCTTC; cdr3_aa: CASSQSEGVYNEQFF
clone_size: medium-sized; v_call: TRBV4-3; j_call: TRBJ2-7; d_call: NA; cdr3_nt: TGCGCCAGCAGCCAAGGAGGCCTTAGCTCCTACGAGCAGTACTTC; cdr3_aa: CASSQGGLSSYEQYF
clone_size: few; v_call: TRBV5-4; j_call: TRBJ2-5; d_call: NA; cdr3_nt: TGTGCCAGCACCAGGGCAGGCCAAGAGACCCAGTACTTC; cdr3_aa: CASTRAGQETQYF
clone_size: few; v_call: TRBV7-9; j_call: TRBJ1-1; d_call: NA; cdr3_nt: TGTGCCAGCAGCTCCCTCAGTGTGGGGCTTGAAGCTTTCTTT; cdr3_aa: CASSSLSVGLEAFF
clone_size: NA; v_call: TRBV1; j_call: TRBJ1-1; d_call: NA; cdr3_nt: TGCACCAGCAGCCAAGAGGGGCCACCCAGGGCCGCGGACACTGAAGCTTTCTTT; cdr3_aa: CTSSQEGPPRAADTEAFF
clone_size: once; v_call: TRBV30; j_call: TRBJ1-1; d_call: NA; cdr3_nt: TGTGCCTGGAGTTACGGGGGACCACCTACTGAAGCTTTCTTT; cdr3_aa: CAWSYGGPPTEAFF
clone_size: NA; v_call: TRBV30; j_call: TRBJ1-2; d_call: TRBD1; cdr3_nt: TGTGCCTGGAGTCTGATCGGGACAGGCTATGGCTACACCTTC; cdr3_aa: CAWSLIGTGYGYTF
clone_size: NA; v_call: TRBV5-6; j_call: TRBJ2-2; d_call: TRBD1; cdr3_nt: TGTGCCAGCAGCCCCTCACGATACAGGGGGCGTACCGGGGAGCTGTTTTTT; cdr3_aa: CASSPSRYRGRTGELFF
clone_size: NA; v_call: TRBV28; j_call: TRBJ2-7; d_call: NA; cdr3_nt: TGTGCCAGCAGTTCGCAGTACGAGCAGTACTTC; cdr3_aa: CASSSQYEQYF
clone_size: NA; v_call: TRBV7-3; j_call: TRBJ2-7; d_call: NA; cdr3_nt: TGTGCCAGCAGCTTCCTTCCGGGAGACCCCTACGAGCAGTACTTC; cdr3_aa: CASSFLPGDPYEQYF
clone_size: few; v_call: TRBV10-3; j_call: TRBJ2-3; d_call: NA; cdr3_nt: TGTGCCAGCAGTGGACCTAGGGATACGCAGTATTTT; cdr3_aa: CASSGPRDTQYF
clone_size: NA; v_call: TRBV7-9; j_call: TRBJ2-1; d_call: TRBD2; cdr3_nt: TGTGCCAGCTTAGGGATAGCGGGAGGGCCCCTCAATGAGCAGTTCTTC; cdr3_aa: CASLGIAGGPLNEQFF
clone_size: few; v_call: TRBV28; j_call: TRBJ2-1; d_call: NA; cdr3_nt: TGTGCCAGCAGTACCCCACAGGGATACAATGAGCAGTTCTTC; cdr3_aa: CASSTPQGYNEQFF
clone_size: NA; v_call: TRBV7-3; j_call: TRBJ2-1; d_call: NA; cdr3_nt: TGTGCCAGCAGTTTAGACGGGAGATACAATGAGCAGTTCTTC; cdr3_aa: CASSLDGRYNEQFF
clone_size: NA; v_call: TRBV4-1; j_call: TRBJ2-1; d_call: NA; cdr3_nt: TGCGCCAGCAGCCAAGAGGGGGGTAAGTCCACCGGTGTCAATGAGCAGTTCTTC; cdr3_aa: CASSQEGGKSTGVNEQFF
clone_size: few; v_call: TRBV18; j_call: TRBJ2-7; d_call: TRBD2; cdr3_nt: TGTGCCAGCTCACCTGATTGGGGGGGGAGTCGGGAGCAGTACTTC; cdr3_aa: CASSPDWGGSREQYF
clone_size: NA; v_call: TRBV12-2; j_call: TRBJ1-2; d_call: NA; cdr3_nt: TGTGCAAGTCGCTTAGCGGGGTACCCTACGACAGGGAACTATGGCTACACCTTC; cdr3_aa: CASRLAGYPTTGNYGYTF
clone_size: NA; v_call: TRBV7-9; j_call: TRBJ1-2; d_call: TRBD1; cdr3_nt: TGTGCCAGCAGCTGGACTGACAGGGTAGTTGGCTACACCTTC; cdr3_aa: CASSWTDRVVGYTF
clone_size: NA; v_call: TRBV5-1; j_call: TRBJ2-5; d_call: TRBD2; cdr3_nt: TGCGCCAGCAGCTTGTCGGTAGCGGGAGGGAAGACCCAGTACTTC; cdr3_aa: CASSLSVAGGKTQYF
clone_size: medium-sized; v_call: TRBV7-2; j_call: TRBJ1-1; d_call: NA; cdr3_nt: TGTGCCAGCGGAGGACAGCTGAACACTGAAGCTTTCTTT; cdr3_aa: CASGGQLNTEAFF
clone_size: NA; v_call: TRBV5-1; j_call: TRBJ2-5; d_call: TRBD1; cdr3_nt: TGCGCCAGCAGCGGGGGGACAGGGTTCGGGGAGACCCAGTACTTC; cdr3_aa: CASSGGTGFGETQYF
clone_size: NA; v_call: TRBV28; j_call: TRBJ2-7; d_call: NA; cdr3_nt: TGTGCCAGTTCATTCTTGAGGGAGGACTACGAGCAGTACTTC; cdr3_aa: CASSFLREDYEQYF
clone_size: NA; v_call: TRBV7-3; j_call: TRBJ2-2; d_call: NA; cdr3_nt: TGTGCCAGCAGCTTAACGGTCAGGGGGGACATCACCGGGGAGCTGTTTTTT; cdr3_aa: CASSLTVRGDITGELFF
clone_size: NA; v_call: TRBV10-2; j_call: TRBJ1-5; d_call: NA; cdr3_nt: TGCGCCAGCGAACAGGGCCTCAATCAGCCCCAGCATTTT; cdr3_aa: CASEQGLNQPQHF
clone_size: NA; v_call: TRBV6-5; j_call: TRBJ2-7; d_call: TRBD1; cdr3_nt: TGTGCCAGCAGTTACCTCGGACAGGGGATGAACGAGCAGTACTTC; cdr3_aa: CASSYLGQGMNEQYF
clone_size: NA; v_call: TRBV28; j_call: TRBJ2-7; d_call: TRBD1; cdr3_nt: TGTGCCAGCAGTGGTGGACAGGGAGTTCTCTACGAGCAGTACTTC; cdr3_aa: CASSGGQGVLYEQYF